This T cell receptor beta chain was observed in a study of a mutant IDH1 vaccine in newly diagnosed glioma. Across the whole study: Patients underwent eight vaccinations, which took place in weeks 1, 3, 5, 7, 11, 15, 19 and 23. Vaccine administration was initiated 4-6 weeks following radiotherapy alone, or with temozolomide cycles. Study-level findings and limits: It seemed that pseudoprogression was not linked to changes in the top peripheral T cell clonotypes. A vaccine-induced immune response developed in roughly 93% of the patients.

The time point was: week 11, during vaccination. Every single dose of the vaccine, 300 ug of mutant IDH1 20-mer peptide, came with topical imiquimod. About this clone: As yet, its antigen is unknown.

V shed 5 bases and J 5 bases; nucleotides not matched to a gene: 6. The V gene's germline CDR1 is SGHNT and CDR2 YYREEE (reference sequence). There are 15 residues in the CDR3. Some clones are missing from TCRdb's copy, which holds only in-frame ones; the method was immunoSEQ multiplex PCR. The sample consists of tens of thousands of clones, 78% of them appearing once. The receptor's source is a man in his thirties or forties with glioma. The material sequenced was PBMCs, taken from a glioma patient whose treatment included an IDH1 peptide vaccine. V and J are TRBV5-4 and TRBJ2-3; TRBD2 matches at 12 bases. DNA for the CDR3: TGTGCCAGCAGGTTGACTAGCGGGAGAGTAGATACGCAGTATTTT. This sequence encodes CASRLTSGRVDTQYF.